This is a list of T cell receptor beta chains from one sample in a study of blood T cell repertoires in COVID-19. Assay: immunoSEQ multiplex PCR; the TCRdb copy retains only in-frame clones and omits some. The repertoire holds under 300,000 clones, with 86% as singletons. The sample consisted of peripheral blood. The source is a man older than 75 with acute or convalescent COVID-19. CDR3s include the opening cysteine and the closing phenylalanine or tryptophan. The order of the fields is J gene, D gene, clone size, V gene, CDR3 protein, CDR3 DNA. D genes are given only for firm matches. A clone size is listed for some rows: how often the clone was seen (once, few, many), or a class if it is expanded.

>TRBJ2-2|NA|once|TRBV7-9
CASSLDPSGGELFF
TGTGCCAGCAGCTTAGATCCGTCGGGTGGGGAGCTGTTTTTT
>TRBJ1-1|NA|NA|TRBV3-1/TRBV3-2
CASSQEVGQIEAFF
TGTGCCAGCAGCCAAGAAGTAGGACAGATAGAAGCTTTCTTT
>TRBJ1-1|TRBD1|NA|TRBV28
CASSSGQGTTEAFF
TGTGCCAGCAGTTCAGGACAGGGCACGACTGAAGCTTTCTTT
>TRBJ2-2|NA|NA|TRBV7-9
CASSLEGVGTGELFF
TGTGCCAGCAGCTTAGAAGGGGTCGGCACCGGGGAGCTGTTTTTT
>TRBJ2-5|NA|NA|TRBV7-9
CASSLGLTNQETQYF
TGTGCCAGCAGCTTAGGACTGACCAACCAAGAGACCCAGTACTTC
>TRBJ1-1|NA|NA|TRBV7-9
CASSLIAENTEAFF
TGTGCCAGCAGCTTAATTGCAGAGAACACTGAAGCTTTCTTT
>TRBJ1-2|NA|NA|TRBV7-3
CASREDRGAIGYTF
TGTGCCAGCAGAGAGGACCGGGGGGCGATTGGCTACACCTTC
>TRBJ2-7|NA|NA|TRBV11-3
CASSSGQGLKPEQYF
TGTGCCAGCAGCTCCGGGCAGGGGCTGAAACCCGAGCAGTACTTC
>TRBJ1-2|NA|NA|TRBV7-2
CASSLPRGYGYTF
TGTGCCAGCTCCCTACCCCGGGGATATGGCTACACCTTC
>TRBJ2-7|NA|NA|TRBV9
CASSVQGSYEQYF
TGTGCCAGCAGCGTTCAGGGGTCCTACGAGCAGTACTTC
>TRBJ2-1|TRBD1|NA|TRBV27
CASSFGGDSNEQFF
TGTGCCAGCAGTTTCGGTGGGGACAGTAATGAGCAGTTCTTC